This note documents a single T cell receptor beta chain sequence. No antigen is known for it. Looked up from germline, CDR1 is ENHRY and CDR2 is SYGVKD. V gave up 2 bases and J gave up 3 bases; unmatched junction bases: 4. This CDR3 comprises 16 residues. This sample was taken from a study of cytomegalovirus exposure and HLA in healthy donors. Study observations and caveats: A later analysis associated 15,000 or so TCR beta sequences with HLA alleles at a 0.05 false discovery rate. TCR sequences were mostly rare, though some public TCRs occurred in many donors. Segments of the TCR beta V type were, in most cases, productive about 90% or about 30% of the time in an earlier analysis.

Both 60 Vbeta primers and 13 Jbeta primers went into the PCR. Only in-frame clones appear in the TCRdb table, and some are missing; sequencing was by immunoSEQ multiplex PCR. The repertoire has around 85,000 clones, around 77% of them found once; the top ten carry less than 8%. This sequence originates from a man younger than 40 in good health and CMV-seronegative. The material sequenced was PBMCs. The chain recombines TRBV10-3 with TRBJ2-3; 11 bases match TRBD2. CDR3 bases: TGTGCCATCAGTGAGAGGGCTAGCGGGGGGACAGATACGCAGTATTTT. This sequence encodes CAISERASGGTDTQYF.